This TCR beta chain was documented in a study of blood T cells in healthy people across ages. Study conclusions and caveats: Lack of knowledge of donor CMV status possibly confounded expanded clonotype changes.

There are many counts of this clonotype. The antigen is not known. The authors ran a second PCR of about 7 to 11 cycles using a sample-barcoded 5' primer and a J-beta primer mix. A template-switch adaptor with 12 random nucleotides tagged each cDNA molecule. Using its own MiXCR run on the 5' RACE reads, TCRdb lists one record per CDR3 protein. The table records more than 900,000 distinct CDR3 sequences, around 29% of them present only once. CDR3 length: 15 residues. The germline CDR1 and CDR2 sequences are DFQATT and SNEGSKA (reference sequence). The ends lost 3 bases at V and 2 bases at J; junction bases unmatched: 4. The data were also submitted as part of a second study, on T cells of mothers and their children.

The receptor's source is a woman aged 40 to 50 in good health. The sample comprised blood. The V and J genes are TRBV20-1 and TRBJ2-7; 13 bases align to TRBD2. The CDR3 sequence is CSARGTSGVTYEQYF. The CDR3 DNA is TGCAGTGCTAGGGGGACTAGCGGGGTGACCTACGAGCAGTACTTC.